The present entry profiles one T cell receptor beta chain with its context. Its antigen is not identified. The data belong to a study of OX40 agonist ivuxolimab in advanced cancers. Study summary: A male proportion of about 80% was recorded, with mean age approximately 64 years and range roughly 23 to 85.

With 1 base removed from V and 1 base from J, the gap between germline ends came to 5 bases. CDR1 is SGHKS and CDR2 is YYEKEE in the germline V gene (reference sequence). The CDR3 loop spans 13 amino acids. This table comes from immunoSEQ multiplex PCR, and its TCRdb copy is limited to in-frame clones, with some not included. Among 65,000 to 85,000 clones listed, approximately 89% were seen once. General study points: Antigen targets of the expanded peripheral T cells went undetermined.

The chain has TRBV5-5 and TRBJ2-5; D is uncertain. The clonotype originates from an adult with an advanced solid tumor such as melanoma, head and neck, liver or kidney cancer. The source was CD4+ or CD8+ T cells sorted from blood, collected in a trial of the OX40 agonist ivuxolimab. CDR3 DNA sequence: TGTGCCAGCAGCTTGTTAGTCCAAGAGACCCAGTACTTC. It is translated as CASSLLVQETQYF. The full variable domain, its missing parts supplied by reference TRBV5-5 and TRBJ2-5, is DAGVTQSPTHLIKTRGQQVTLRCSPISGHKSVSWYQQVLGQGPQFIFQYYEKEERGRGNFPDRFSARQFPNYSSELNVNALLLGDSALYLCASSLLVQETQYFGPGTRLLVL.